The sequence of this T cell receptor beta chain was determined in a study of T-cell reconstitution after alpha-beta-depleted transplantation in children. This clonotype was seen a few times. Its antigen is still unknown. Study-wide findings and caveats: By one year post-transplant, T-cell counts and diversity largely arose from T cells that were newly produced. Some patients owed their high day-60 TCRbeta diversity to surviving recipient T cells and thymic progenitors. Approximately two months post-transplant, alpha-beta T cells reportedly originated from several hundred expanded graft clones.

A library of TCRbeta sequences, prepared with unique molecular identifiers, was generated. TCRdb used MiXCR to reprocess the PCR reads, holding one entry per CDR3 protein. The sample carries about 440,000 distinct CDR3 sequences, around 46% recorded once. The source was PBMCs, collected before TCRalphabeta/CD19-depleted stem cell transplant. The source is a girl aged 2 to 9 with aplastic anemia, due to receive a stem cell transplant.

The DNA for the CDR3 is TGTGCCAGCTCACCCGCGACAGGGGGTGATGATAATTCACCCCTCCACTTT. This sequence encodes CASSPATGGDDNSPLHF. The chain has TRBV18 and TRBJ1-6; 9 bases line up with TRBD1. Germline V lookup: CDR1 KGHSH, CDR2 LQKENI. The J segment lost 5 bases and the V segment lost 3 bases, leaving 8 bases of the junction unmatched. The CDR3 is 17 residues long.